This T cell receptor (beta chain) was sequenced for a study of CD8 T cells in Susac syndrome (dated by TCRdb to the late 2010s). Describing the broader study: Repertoire sequencing was used to test whether CD8+ T cell activation and differentiation in Susac syndrome was antigen driven. Paper-wide results and their limitations: The study acknowledged that relatively few individuals were included in the TCR sequencing and HLA analysis.

Via the germline V gene, CDR1 is MNHNS and CDR2 SASEGT. Deletion took 6 bases off V and 2 bases off J, with a span of 17 bases between the germline ends. Taken from cysteine to phenylalanine, the CDR3 has 15 residues. The read is trimmed to its CDR3 DNA, 45 bases read in frame from base 1. RNA was extracted using the RNeasy kit, and about 0.45 to 1 ug of the RNA was reverse transcribed with random hexamers. The immunoSEQ multiplex PCR assay, covering 54 Vbeta and 13 Jbeta segments, was used to amplify TCR beta CDR3 regions. PCR amplification bias was corrected by using a synthetic template baseline for primer optimization and computational correction. The published analysis was carried out like this. Reads were annotated to V, D and J genes per IMGT and analyzed with immunoSEQ Analyzer, keeping only productive sequences. Clonality was computed as one minus Shannon entropy normalized by log2 of the number of productive unique sequences. Public and private clones were assessed among the 100 most prevalent clones of each patient and control. Clones were defined as Susac-specific if absent from the healthy and MS cohorts, from some 1,000 published viral clones and from other ImmuneACCESS disease sequences. The public reads were reanalyzed by TCRdb: fastp trimming at Q25, MiXCR alignment, in-frame beta chains only. Entries that share a CDR3 protein sequence are merged under the most common genes and DNA. What appears here as the V and J calls and clone size reflects TCRdb's work, not the paper's. The sample table contains about 120,000 distinct CDR3 sequences; only one count was recorded for around 94% of them. The ten largest clones capture about 0.096% of the sample.

Peripheral blood CD8+ and CD4+ T cells from healthy donors, Susac syndrome patients and multiple sclerosis patients were profiled by high-throughput TCR beta sequencing. The multiple sclerosis controls were treatment-naive patients who had stable or active relapsing-remitting disease and met the revised McDonald criteria. Bulk CD8+ and CD4+ T cells were purified by magnetic negative isolation, whereas CD8+ TEMRA cells were enriched by FACS. Blood was drawn into EDTA tubes, processed within 24 hours, and PBMCs were isolated by density gradient centrifugation. PBMCs intended for TCR sequencing were cryopreserved in liquid nitrogen and thawed later in a water bath at 37 degrees C. The sorted or isolated CD4+, CD8+ and CD8+ TEMRA cells had a purity of 90% or higher. A few counts support this clonotype. Which antigen it targets is not known. One base away there is no much larger clone; base qualities are not given.

The chain is assembled from TRBV6-1 and TRBJ2-7, with an unclear D gene assignment. Specimen: CD4+ T cells from PBMCs. This receptor was identified in a human donor with multiple sclerosis. In nucleotides, the sequence is TGTGCCAGCAGGAGATACGATGGCTTAACCTACGAGCAGTACTTC. This is translated as CASRRYDGLTYEQYF.